This is a list of T cell receptor beta chains from one sample in a study of T cell repertoires in cytomegalovirus infection. TCRdb re-called the reads through MiXCR, storing one row per CDR3 protein. Of fewer than 300,000 distinct CDR3 sequences in the sample, roughly 26% were seen once. Sequenced: PBMCs. These receptors came from a human donor in good health (CMV status not recorded). Some clones in this sample may be carry-over from other donors' samples. The CDR3 runs from the conserved cysteine through the conserved F or W. The D gene is left open where the match is weak. Where a row states a size, it is once, few, many or the class of an expanded clone; other rows omit it.

j_call clone_size v_call d_call cdr3_aa cdr3_nt
TRBJ2-7 few TRBV4-1 . CASSQGDTSYEQYF TGCGCCAGCAGCCAAGGGGACACCTCCTACGAGCAGTACTTC
TRBJ2-1 . TRBV10-3 . CAIGGTYNEQFF TGTGCCATCGGGGGGACCTACAATGAGCAGTTCTTC
TRBJ2-5 . TRBV7-2 . CASSPWTGGETQYF TGTGCCAGCAGCCCTTGGACGGGTGGGGAGACCCAGTACTTC
TRBJ2-5 . TRBV10-2 . CASSGGPRETQYF TGCGCCAGCAGTGGGGGCCCCCGCGAGACCCAGTACTTC
TRBJ2-5 once TRBV11-1 . CASSSWGQETQYF TGTGCCAGCAGCTCGTGGGGGCAAGAGACCCAGTACTTC
TRBJ2-1 few TRBV24-1 TRBD1 CATGQDEVNEQFF TGTGCCACTGGACAGGACGAAGTCAATGAGCAGTTCTTC
TRBJ2-1 many TRBV11-2 TRBD2 CASSGQTGTSAANEQFF TGTGCCAGCAGCGGACAAACCGGGACTAGCGCAGCCAATGAGCAGTTCTTC
TRBJ2-5 . TRBV28 . CASSHGGQREETQYF TGTGCCAGCAGCCATGGGGGACAGCGGGAGGAGACCCAGTACTTC
TRBJ2-1 many TRBV7-9 . CASMFPASYNEQFF TGTGCCAGCATGTTCCCGGCCTCCTACAATGAGCAGTTCTTC
TRBJ1-1 . TRBV5-1 TRBD1 CASSQNPPGQVALQTEAFF TGCGCCAGCAGCCAAAACCCCCCGGGACAGGTAGCCCTTCAAACTGAAGCTTTCTTT
TRBJ2-1 once TRBV20-1 TRBD1 CSAFITGARSYNEQFF TGCAGTGCTTTTATAACAGGGGCGAGGTCCTACAATGAGCAGTTCTTC
TRBJ2-3 . TRBV9 . CASSLLRSGTDTQYF TGTGCCAGCAGCCTCCTCCGTAGCGGTACAGATACGCAGTATTTT
TRBJ2-1 few TRBV19 TRBD1 CASSIAGQSYNEQFF TGTGCCAGTAGTATAGCGGGACAGAGTTACAATGAGCAGTTCTTC